What follows are 18 T cell receptor beta chains derived from one specimen sequenced in a study of CD8+CD57+ T cells in acquired aplastic anemia. TCR beta VDJ and CDR3 profiles were obtained from a genomic DNA template. TCRdb re-called the reads through MiXCR, storing one row per CDR3 protein. The sample includes 300,000 or so distinct CDR3 sequences, roughly 50% of them seen just once. Sequencing was done on a sample of sorted CD4+, CD8+, or CD8+CD57+ T cells (not recorded which) from PBMCs. These receptors were collected from a human donor with severe aplastic anemia or a healthy control (not recorded which).

This rearrangement joins TRBV15 to TRBJ2-5; D is unresolved. Trimming stripped 1 base from V and 3 bases from J, with 6 bases between. The germline V gene has CDR1 LNHNV and CDR2 YYDKDF (reference sequence). The CDR3 sequence is 13 residues long. The CDR3 DNA reads as TGTGCCACCAGCAGAGGAGCCAAAGAGACCCAGTACTTC. Its translation: CATSRGAKETQYF.

At least ten counts were recorded for this clonotype. The chain combines TRBV3-1 with TRBJ2-3; 9 bases are a match to TRBD2. The length of the CDR3 is 15 residues. Trimming took 4 bases from V and 5 from J; bases not matched to a gene: 7. Germline V lookup: CDR1 LGHDT, CDR2 YNNKEL (reference sequence). The CDR3 bases are TGTGCCAGCAGCCTACTCGGCGGGGGGGGAGATACGCAGTATTTT. Translation: CASSLLGGGGDTQYF.

This chain links TRBV29-1 with TRBJ1-2; TRBD1 agrees at 10 bases. CDR1 SQVTM and CDR2 ANQGSEA come from the germline V gene. Germline trimming cut 2 bases from V and 5 bases from J; bases unmatched to any gene: 2. CDR3 length: 13 amino acids. The DNA for the CDR3 is TGCAGCGTTGAAAGACAGGGGGCGTATGGCTACACCTTC. Translating it yields CSVERQGAYGYTF. The full variable domain, its missing parts supplied by reference TRBV29-1 and TRBJ1-2, is SAVISQKPSRDICQRGTSLTIQCQVDSQVTMMFWYRQQPGQSLTLIATANQGSEATYESGFVIDKFPISRPNLTFSTLTVSNMSPEDSSIYLCSVERQGAYGYTFGSGTRLTVV.

This clonotype was observed many times. The chain has TRBV11-3 and TRBJ2-2; 7 nucleotides line up with TRBD1. The V segment lost 5 bases and the J segment 5 bases; nucleotides outside the gene matches: 5. CDR1 and CDR2 (germline): SGHNT, YENEEA. The CDR3 runs 14 residues. CDR3 region: CASSARGRTGELFF. As DNA, the CDR3 is TGTGCCAGCAGCGCAAGGGGGCGGACCGGGGAGCTGTTTTTT.

This clonotype has a count of ten or more. This chain connects TRBV30 to TRBJ2-7; the match to TRBD1 covers 7 bases. This CDR3 contains 13 residues. CDR1 and CDR2 (germline): GTSNPN, SVGIG (reference sequence). The junction had 4 bases not matched to a gene; V was cut back by 5 bases and J by 0 bases. CDR3 region: CAWSGTASYEQYF. DNA for the CDR3: TGTGCCTGGTCCGGGACAGCCTCCTACGAGCAGTACTTC.

The chain carries TRBV24-1 and TRBJ2-3, with D perhaps assigned TRBD1 or TRBD2 (6 bases each). This CDR3 is built from 15 residues. Trimming stripped 12 bases from V and 0 bases from J, with 18 bases between. Germline CDR1 is KGHDR and CDR2 is SFDVKD. The CDR3 region has the DNA TGTGCCTCCCAGTCGGGGGCCTCTAGCACAGATACGCAGTATTTT. Amino acid sequence: CASQSGASSTDTQYF.

This clonotype occurred a few times. The V call is TRBV25-1, the J call TRBJ2-1; D is perhaps TRBD2 (7 bases). Germline CDR1 MGHDK, CDR2 SYGVNS. The CDR3 is made up of 16 amino acids. Trimming stripped 6 bases from V and 5 bases from J, with 20 bases between. As DNA, the CDR3 is TGTGCCAGCAGCGCCATGGGGGGGGGCTGGGACAATGAGCAGTTCTTC. It translates to CASSAMGGGWDNEQFF.

The V and J genes are TRBV11-1 and TRBJ2-7; D gene unclear. The CDR3 loop spans 14 amino acids. The germline V gene encodes CDR1 SGHAT and CDR2 FQDESV (reference sequence). The ends were cut back, 1 base at V and 1 base at J, with 8 bases in the middle. As DNA, the CDR3 is TGTGCCAGCAGCTTAGACAGCCAATCCTACGAGCAGTACTTC. Amino acid sequence: CASSLDSQSYEQYF.

The DNA of the CDR3 is TGTGCCAGCAGTGGGGGGACACGAAGCTACACCGGGGAGCTGTTTTTT. Its translation is CASSGGTRSYTGELFF. The chain links TRBV25-1 to TRBJ2-2, with a possible D match to TRBD1 (6 bases). This CDR3 has 16 residues. Trimming took 4 bases from V and 3 from J, leaving 15 bases between them. Germline V CDR1 and CDR2: MGHDK, SYGVNS.

The chain combines TRBV9 with TRBJ2-7, with 7 bases matching TRBD1. After removal of 7 bases from V and 0 bases from J, the junction contained 4 bases not matched to a gene. The CDR3 is 13 amino acids. Looked up from germline, CDR1 is SGDLS and CDR2 is YYNGEE. DNA for the CDR3: TGTGCCAGCTCCGGGACAGACTCCTACGAGCAGTACTTC. As protein: CASSGTDSYEQYF.

This clonotype occurred many times. This chain uses TRBV7-2 with TRBJ2-7, with 8 positions matching TRBD2. The CDR3 is made up of 14 amino acids. J was trimmed by 2 bases and V by 1 base; bases with no gene match: 1. CDR1 and CDR2 (germline): SGHTA, FQGNSA. Here the CDR3 DNA reads TGTGCCAGCAGCTTAGAACTAGCGGCCTACGAGCAGTACTTC. Its translation is CASSLELAAYEQYF.

This clonotype was seen ten or more times. The chain uses TRBV9 and TRBJ2-2; TRBD1 matches 8 bases. V gave up 2 bases and J gave up 8 bases; unmatched junction bases: 8. This CDR3 has 15 amino acids. Germline values: CDR1 SGDLS, CDR2 YYNGEE. The CDR3, as DNA: TGTGCCAGCAGCGTCCAGGGGGCGCTTTTGGGGGAGCTGTTTTTT. This translates into CASSVQGALLGELFF.

This chain connects TRBV7-3 to TRBJ2-1; the D is unclear. The CDR3 loop spans 12 amino acids. Looked up from germline, CDR1 is SGHTA and CDR2 is FQGTGA. Trimming pared 2 bases from V and 12 bases from J, leaving 11 bases between. Here the CDR3 DNA reads TGTGCCAGCAGCTTAGGCCAAGATACGCAGTTCTTC. This codes for CASSLGQDTQFF.

The V and J genes are TRBV19 and TRBJ2-5; 9 bases agree with TRBD2. This CDR3 region has 16 residues. The germline CDR1 and CDR2 sequences are LNHDA and SQIVND (reference sequence). J gave up 5 bases and V 1 base, and 8 bases lay outside the gene matches. In DNA form, the CDR3 reads TGTGCCAGTAGTATAGGCCCCCCTAGCGGGATGGAGACCCAGTACTTC. Translation: CASSIGPPSGMETQYF.

The chain is built from TRBV7-9 and TRBJ2-7, with no clear D. From germline, CDR1 is SEHNR and CDR2 FQNEAQ (reference sequence). The V end lost 4 bases, the J end lost 6 bases, and 7 bases lay between the germline ends. The CDR3 is made up of 11 amino acids. The CDR3 loop is CASSSLVEQYF. The CDR3 DNA reads as TGTGCCAGCAGCTCCCTCGTCGAGCAGTACTTC.

The V gene is TRBV5-1, the J gene TRBJ2-5; D gene uncertain. The V gene's germline CDR1 is SGHRS and CDR2 YFSETQ. This CDR3 has 13 amino acids. The V end lost 4 bases, the J end lost 3 bases, and 10 bases lay between the germline ends. This CDR3 reads CASSPQSEETQYF. In DNA, the CDR3 is TGCGCCAGCAGCCCCCAATCCGAAGAGACCCAGTACTTC.

The chain carries TRBV7-3 and TRBJ2-7, with unresolved D. CDR3 size: 16 residues. V was shortened by 6 bases and J by 1 base, with 19 bases between the two germline ends. Germline V lookup: CDR1 SGHTA, CDR2 FQGTGA. In nucleotides, the CDR3 is TGTGCCAGCAGTAAACGGTCCACGTTCCCGTCCTACGAGCAGTACTTC. Protein product: CASSKRSTFPSYEQYF.

The chain employs TRBV24-1 and TRBJ1-2; possible D gene TRBD1, 6 bases. V was shortened by 11 bases and J by 1 base, with 16 bases between the two germline ends. The CDR3 sequence is 14 residues long. From germline, CDR1 is KGHDR and CDR2 SFDVKD. The CDR3 coding sequence is TGTGCCAGCAGGGCTGGGACATTTAACTATGGCTACACCTTC. Protein product: CASRAGTFNYGYTF.